This T cell receptor (beta chain) came from a study of shared clonotypes between healthy human individuals (dated by TCRdb to between 2020 and 2021). About the study as a whole: Two women and a few men aged 18 to 49 years were included in the cohort. For each donor, CD4 naive and CD4 memory were each run on three plates, CD8 naive on two plates, and CD8 memory on one plate. The study deeply sequenced blood TCR repertoires of five healthy adults to estimate repertoire size and the extent of clonotype sharing between individuals. Libraries were prepared and TCR repertoires were sequenced by different laboratories using diverse techniques, in order to increase sequencing depth and limit assay-specific biases. Per donor, leukapheresis produced somewhere between about 0.9 and 9.5 billion PBMCs. The full study reports these points: Sharing across a few donors was observed for about 5% of naive CD4, 3.5% of naive CD8, 2.3% of memory CD4, and about 0.4% of memory CD8 clonotypes. Pairwise subsampling indicated that sequencing depth was expected to affect the degree of clonotype sharing among donors. Even with the large sequencing depth, rarefaction of the sorted-subset datasets indicated that sequencing was incomplete. Higher generation probabilities were observed for clonotypes shared by all four sorted-subset donors than for non-shared clonotypes. Sampling was restricted to blood, and TCR repertoires in tissue are likely to differ from TCR repertoires in blood. The small number of donors limited the genetic and exposure-history diversity represented. Naive subsets generally had larger estimated clonotype richness than memory subsets did.

Including cysteine and phenylalanine, the CDR3 has 15 amino acids. The DNA shown is the 45-base CDR3, in frame from base 1. V loses 3 bases of germline sequence and J loses 0 bases, and the interval between the two ends is 10 bases. The germline V gene specifies SGHRS as CDR1 and YFSETQ as CDR2. Using the deep immunoSEQ assay, TCR CDR3 regions were amplified from genomic DNA by multiplex PCR. Genomic DNA extracted from each cell subset was distributed evenly over all wells of several immunoSEQ 96-well plates, and each plate served as one replicate. For sorted subsets, 200 to 250 ng of genomic DNA, equivalent to roughly 33,000 T cell genomes, went into each replicate PCR. Purified libraries were quantified with a Qubit 3.0 fluorometer, sized on a Bioanalyzer 2100, and re-quantified with the KAPA Library Quantification kit. Every immunoSEQ 96-well plate was sequenced on a dedicated single-read 150-cycle Illumina NextSeq 550 flow cell. The paper's data handling went like this. The immunoSEQ output contained only junctional sequences without quality scores, so filtering could not match that applied to full-length reads. Sequences were annotated with PyIR, a Python wrapper for IgBLAST v1.9, using IMGT germline references to assign V/J genes and CDR3. Reads with weak V/J assignments (E-value above 1e-6), missing CDR3, stop codons, out-of-frame junctions, or ambiguous translated residues were removed. V3J clonotypes were defined as sequences sharing an identical inferred V gene, J gene, and CDR3 amino acid sequence. Percentage overlap between repertoires was computed as shared unique clonotypes divided by the size of the smaller repertoire. Richness of each repertoire was evaluated using RTK rarefaction, the Chao1 estimator, and Recon v2.1 estimates of unobserved clonotypes. Generation probabilities were computed with OLGA for all TCRbeta clonotypes obtained by the gDNA method from four donors. TCRdb obtained this table from immuneACCESS and retained in-frame rearrangements with V and J assigned. These tables miss some clones; where compared with another copy, unresolved V genes account for less than half of the shortfall, and the remainder is unexplained. V and J calls and clone size are those listed in that table; D and trimming were worked out from the DNA. The table for this sample lists 2 million to 3 million clones; about 92% of them were counted only once. The ten top clones hold 0.14% of the sample.

Worth noting for this clone: There is no known antigen for this receptor. No base-level quality is on record; no much larger clone is a single base apart. The sample holds other DNA sequences that translate to the same CDR3.

Donors were healthy HIV-negative adults with no recently reported acute infections or vaccinations. Every donor was a Caucasian adult residing in Nashville, Tennessee, USA. CD4+ T cells were enriched by magnetic negative selection, after which naive cells were positively selected on CD45RA and the negative fraction was taken as the memory subset. Blood was obtained by leukapheresis, after which PBMCs were separated by Ficoll-Histopaque density gradient centrifugation and cryopreserved in liquid nitrogen vapor phase. Purity and quantity of every magnetically sorted T cell population were checked by analytical flow cytometry. Genomic DNA was isolated from every sorted fraction and measured by UV absorbance on a Nanodrop 2000c.

Sequenced input: naive CD4+ T cells sorted from blood. What this sample's cell subset or site label stands for: CD45RA+ positively selected. The V and J segments used are TRBV5-1 and TRBJ2-1; the D gene is possibly TRBD1 or TRBD2, with 5 bases matching each. The sequence derives from a man aged 18 to 29 in good health. The encoded CDR3 is CASSYGGSSYNEQFF. The nucleotide sequence is TGCGCCAGCAGCTATGGGGGAAGCTCCTACAATGAGCAGTTCTTC.